The present T cell receptor (beta chain) was sequenced within a study of blood T cell repertoires in COVID-19. Study as a whole: Samples came from the United States, Italy and Spain, spanning acute and convalescent COVID-19. Sample material is recorded as cDNA or gDNA derived from T cells, B-cell-depleted T cells, or PBMCs.

This table comes from immunoSEQ multiplex PCR, and its TCRdb copy is limited to in-frame clones, with some not included. This table has 250,000 to 350,000 clones, roughly 84% appearing once. V dropped 3 bases and J dropped 5; count of bases not matched to a gene: 6. Germline V gives CDR1 MDHEN, CDR2 SYDVKM. The length of the CDR3 is 15 residues. The sequence was obtained from a human donor with COVID-19, enrolled during active disease. The donor label of this sample is uncertain. The V call is TRBV28, the J call TRBJ2-2; 7 bases agree with TRBD2. The sample taken for sequencing was peripheral blood. The CDR3 DNA sequence: TGTGCCAGCAGTTTGACGGGAGGAAGGACCGGGGAGCTGTTTTTT. It encodes CASSLTGGRTGELFF.